This note documents a single TCR beta chain sequence. The sample originates from a study of blood T cell repertoires in COVID-19. The wider study: Spain, Italy and the United States supplied samples that represented acute and convalescent COVID-19. T cells, B-cell-depleted T cells, or PBMCs supplied cDNA or gDNA.

As processed by the authors: Amplified reference gene primers provided the basis for estimating nucleated cell counts. The table came from immunoSEQ multiplex PCR; TCRdb's copy has only in-frame clones and leaves some out. D and trimming were read from the DNA, whereas the V and J calls and clone size are those reported in that table. The sample carries nearly 200,000 clones, about 86% recorded once. The CDR3 runs to 14 residues. The V gene's germline CDR1 is MNHNS and CDR2 SASEGT. Between the trimmed V and J ends, which lost 3 bases and 0 bases, there was a span of 6 bases. The chain carries TRBV6-1 and TRBJ1-5, with D unclear. Sequencing was carried out using peripheral blood. The source is a woman in her seventies with acute or convalescent COVID-19. In nucleotides, the CDR3 is TGTGCCAGCAGTGACAGGCTTAGCAATCAGCCCCAGCATTTT. Residues: CASSDRLSNQPQHF.